The clone carrying this TCR beta chain was seen a single time. The sample is drawn from a study of T cell changes during pregnancy in multiple sclerosis. TCRdb's table, derived via immunoSEQ multiplex PCR, lists solely in-frame clones and lacks some. The sample consists of tens of thousands of clones, roughly 92% of them appearing once. The receptor's source is a female donor with multiple sclerosis, enrolled in a pregnancy study. The sequencing here drew on CD8+ T cells from peripheral blood mononuclear cells, taken before pregnancy.

The CDR3 sequence is CASSPDRNSGNTIYF. The CDR3 coding sequence is TGTGCCAGCAGCCCTGACAGAAACTCTGGAAACACCATATATTTT. This chain connects TRBV7-3 to TRBJ1-3, with D perhaps matching TRBD1 (5 bases). From germline, CDR1 is SGHTA and CDR2 FQGTGA. The CDR3 covers 15 residues. The ends were cut back, 5 bases at V and 0 bases at J, with 11 bases in the middle.